Listed below are T cell receptor beta chains from one sample, sequenced in a study of graft-versus-host responses after intestinal transplantation. For these receptors, no antigen is known. Using immunoSEQ multiplex PCR, the repertoire was profiled, and TCRdb retains in-frame clones only, with some absent. The sample lists approximately 78,000 clones, roughly 84% occurring once. The sample was unstimulated CD8+ T cells sorted from spleen or lymph node cells, taken before transplant. The receptors shown here come from a human donor who was the organ donor for an intestinal transplant. CDR3s include the opening cysteine and the closing phenylalanine or tryptophan. The D gene is left open where the match is weak. The listing skips clone size in some rows; elsewhere it reads once, few, many or a size class.

>TRBV9|-|TRBJ2-7|-
TGTGCCAGCAGCGTAGTCGACACCTCGTACGAGCAGTACTTC
CASSVVDTSYEQYF
>TRBV5-5|-|TRBJ1-1|-
TGTGCCAGCAGCCCCTTCTTAGGGGATTCGGTTGAAGCTTTCTTT
CASSPFLGDSVEAFF
>TRBV10-3|-|TRBJ2-4|-
TGTGCCATCAGTGAGTCCGGGCAGGGTGTGAACATTCAGTACTTC
CAISESGQGVNIQYF
>TRBV7-2|-|TRBJ2-3|-
TGTGCCAGCAGCCAAACAGCGGGCTCCACAGATACGCAGTATTTT
CASSQTAGSTDTQYF
>TRBV11-2|-|TRBJ2-2|-
TGTGCCAGCAGCTCCCCAGGACCCACCGGGGAGCTGTTTTTT
CASSSPGPTGELFF
>TRBV28|-|TRBJ1-6|-
TGTGCCAGCAGTTTACCCGAGGCGGGGAGAAATTCACCCCTCCACTTT
CASSLPEAGRNSPLHF
>TRBV11-2|-|TRBJ2-2|-
TGTGCCAGCAGCTTGGGATGGGGAATATTTAGGGGCGGGGAGCTGTTTTTT
CASSLGWGIFRGGELFF
>TRBV5-4|TRBD2|TRBJ2-2|-
TGTGCCAGCAGCTTGCGCTTCCTATTAACTAGCGGGTATTCCACCGGGGAGCTGTTTTTT
CASSLRFLLTSGYSTGELFF
>TRBV5-1|-|TRBJ1-6|-
TGCGCCAGCAGCTTAGGACATGGACTGGATAATTCACCCCTCCACTTT
CASSLGHGLDNSPLHF
>TRBV30|-|TRBJ2-2|-
TGTGCCTGGAGTGTTATAGGGGTCCGAACTCGTACGAACACCGGGGAGCTGTTTTTT
CAWSVIGVRTRTNTGELFF
>TRBV7-9|-|TRBJ2-5|-
TGTGCCAGCAGCGGTAGATTGACCCAAGAGACCCAGTACTTC
CASSGRLTQETQYF
>TRBV11-2|-|TRBJ2-7|-
TGTGCCAGCAGCTTAATTCGGGGTCCCTTAACCTACGAGCAGTACTTC
CASSLIRGPLTYEQYF
>TRBV2|-|TRBJ1-3|-
TGTGCCACTGGGGGGTCGCACTCTGGAAACACCATATATTTT
CATGGSHSGNTIYF
>TRBV4-1|-|TRBJ2-1|-
TGCGCCAGCAGCCATTGGGAGAAATCCTACAATGAGCAGTTCTTC
CASSHWEKSYNEQFF
>TRBV11-2|-|TRBJ1-4|-
TGTGCCAGCAGCTTAGATAGGGTGGGGACGGCCGTAAAACTGTTTTTT
CASSLDRVGTAVKLFF
>TRBV29-1|-|TRBJ1-2|once
TGCAGCGTTGAAGATCCCTCTTTAGTATCCGGCTACACCTTC
CSVEDPSLVSGYTF
>TRBV19|-|TRBJ1-5|-
TGTGCCAGTTCCCGTAACCTAGAGGGTCATCAGCCCCAGCATTTT
CASSRNLEGHQPQHF
>TRBV30|-|TRBJ2-7|-
TGTGCCTGGAGTGTCCTCCACTACGAGCAGTACTTC
CAWSVLHYEQYF
>TRBV29-1|TRBD2|TRBJ2-1|once
TGCAGCGTTGAAGGGGTATTTGAATCGGGGGGGGTCTACAATGAGCAGTTCTTC
CSVEGVFESGGVYNEQFF
>TRBV4-1|TRBD1|TRBJ2-1|-
TGCGCCAGCAGCCAAGTCGGGCAGGGGGTCGATGAGCAGTTCTTC
CASSQVGQGVDEQFF
>TRBV6-1|-|TRBJ1-1|-
TGTGCCAGCAGTGAAGGGCCCGGAGCTTTCTTT
CASSEGPGAFF
>TRBV2|-|TRBJ2-7|-
TGTGCCAGCAGTGAAGAGAATGTCTACGAGCAGTACTTC
CASSEENVYEQYF
>TRBV6-1|-|TRBJ2-3|-
TGTGCCAGCAGTGAACGAGGAACAGATACGCAGTATTTT
CASSERGTDTQYF
>TRBV5-5|TRBD1|TRBJ2-7|-
TGTGCCAGCAGGACGTACCCCGGGACAGGGGTTTACGAGCAGTACTTC
CASRTYPGTGVYEQYF
>TRBV5-5|-|TRBJ2-1|-
TGTGCCAGCGAAACATGGAGCTCCTACAATGAGCAGTTCTTC
CASETWSSYNEQFF
>TRBV7-8|-|TRBJ1-5|-
TGTGCCAGCAGCTTAGCGCGAACAGTCAATCAGCCCCAGCATTTT
CASSLARTVNQPQHF
>TRBV28|TRBD1|TRBJ2-1|-
TGTGCCAGCAGTCCTACCGCCGGGACAGGTTACGATGAGCAGTTCTTC
CASSPTAGTGYDEQFF
>TRBV4-1|-|TRBJ2-7|-
TGCGCCAGCAGTCCAGGGCACGGATCCTACGAGCAGTACTTC
CASSPGHGSYEQYF
>TRBV7-9|TRBD2|TRBJ2-7|-
TGTGCCAGCAGCTTATTCCCGACGGGGGGGTTTTACGAGCAGTACTTC
CASSLFPTGGFYEQYF
>TRBV18|-|TRBJ2-5|-
TGTGCCAGCTCACCATTTCCAGGGCAAGAGACCCAGTACTTC
CASSPFPGQETQYF
>TRBV6-1|-|TRBJ1-2|-
TGTGCCAGCAGTGAAGAGGACAGTAGTGGCTATGGCTACACCTTC
CASSEEDSSGYGYTF
>TRBV5-1|-|TRBJ1-1|-
TGCGCCAGCAGCCTTATAGGACGAGGATCTTTCTTT
CASSLIGRGSFF
>TRBV10-3|TRBD1|TRBJ1-2|-
TGTGCCATCAGGGTCCTGAACAGGGGATGGAGAGGCTACACCTTC
CAIRVLNRGWRGYTF
>TRBV27|-|TRBJ1-1|-
TGTGCCAGCACGACAGTTTACGGGACACGGGGCACTGAAGCTTTCTTT
CASTTVYGTRGTEAFF
>TRBV7-9|-|TRBJ2-5|-
TGTGCCAGCAGCTTAGGTCGAGGGATAGAGACCCAGTACTTC
CASSLGRGIETQYF
>TRBV4-1|TRBD1|TRBJ2-2|once
TGCGCCAGCAGCCGGGTACAGGGGGCTGACGGGGAGCTGTTTTTT
CASSRVQGADGELFF
>TRBV28|TRBD2|TRBJ2-3|-
TGTGCCAGCATTCTAGGAGCGGGGGGCCTCCCAGATACGCAGTATTTT
CASILGAGGLPDTQYF
>TRBV30|TRBD2|TRBJ2-5|-
TGTGCCTGGGGGCCCCAGCGGGGGTCGGAGACCCAGTACTTC
CAWGPQRGSETQYF
>TRBV5-1|-|TRBJ2-7|-
TGCGCCAGCAGCCCGGCGGGGCATTTTGAATCGTACTTC
CASSPAGHFESYF
>TRBV28|TRBD2|TRBJ2-3|-
TGTGCCAGCAGTTGGACTAGCGGCGCAGATACGCAGTATTTT
CASSWTSGADTQYF
>TRBV13|-|TRBJ2-1|few
TGTGCCAGCAGCCCCCCCGGAGAGTACAATGAGCAGTTCTTC
CASSPPGEYNEQFF
>TRBV28|TRBD2|TRBJ2-7|-
TGTGCCAGCAGTTTATTCGGGGGGGGGCTCATCGGCTCCTACGAGCAGTACTTC
CASSLFGGGLIGSYEQYF
>TRBV4-1|-|TRBJ1-1|-
TGCGCCAGCAGCATTTCGTGGAGTAGTGAAGCTTTCTTT
CASSISWSSEAFF
>TRBV14|-|TRBJ2-5|-
TGTGCCAGCAACCTAGCATTCGGGGAGACCCAGTACTTC
CASNLAFGETQYF
>TRBV6-1|TRBD1|TRBJ1-1|-
TGTGCCAGCAGAGCCGGGACAGGGGACCCCACTGAAGCTTTCTTT
CASRAGTGDPTEAFF
>TRBV9|-|TRBJ2-4|once
TGTGCCAGCAGCGTAGTAGGCCGTGAGGGTTTAGCCAAAAACATTCAGTACTTC
CASSVVGREGLAKNIQYF
>TRBV2|-|TRBJ2-7|-
TGTGCCAGCAGTGAAAGTCCCTACGAGCAGTACTTC
CASSESPYEQYF
>TRBV6-1|-|TRBJ1-1|-
TGTGCCAGCAGCCGGTTATTGGGGAACACTGAAGCTTTCTTT
CASSRLLGNTEAFF